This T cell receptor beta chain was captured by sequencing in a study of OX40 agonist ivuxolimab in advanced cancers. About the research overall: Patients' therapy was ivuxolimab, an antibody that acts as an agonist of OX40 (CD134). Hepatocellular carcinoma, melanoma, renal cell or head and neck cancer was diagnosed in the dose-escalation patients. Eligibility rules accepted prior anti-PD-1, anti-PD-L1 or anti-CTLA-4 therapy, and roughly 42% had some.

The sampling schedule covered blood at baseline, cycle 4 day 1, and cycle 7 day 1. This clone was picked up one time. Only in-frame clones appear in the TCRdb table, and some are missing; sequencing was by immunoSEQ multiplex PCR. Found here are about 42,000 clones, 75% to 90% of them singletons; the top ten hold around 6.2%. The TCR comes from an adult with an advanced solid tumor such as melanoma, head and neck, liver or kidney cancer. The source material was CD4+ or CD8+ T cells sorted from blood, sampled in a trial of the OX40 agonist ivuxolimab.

In DNA, the CDR3 is TGTGCCAGCAGCGAACGGACGGCCGAGGGGGAAAAACTGTTTTTT. Translated: CASSERTAEGEKLFF. The chain uses TRBV5-6 and TRBJ1-4; the D gene is possibly TRBD1 (5 bases). This CDR3 has 15 residues. The V gene's germline CDR1 is SGHDT and CDR2 YYEEEE. V was pared by 4 bases and J by 8 bases, with 18 bases between.